This T cell receptor beta chain was identified during a study of shared clonotypes between healthy human individuals. Only in-frame clones appear in the TCRdb table, and some are missing; sequencing was by immunoSEQ multiplex PCR. The data show about 680,000 clones, 60% to 80% seen once. The CDR3 totals 15 residues. CDR1 is ENHRY and CDR2 is SYGVKD in the germline V gene. Trimming shortened V by 5 bases and J by 2 bases, and 16 bases separated the two germline ends. The chain employs TRBV10-3 and TRBJ2-7, with D perhaps matching TRBD1 (5 bases). This sequence originates from a woman aged 25 to 39 in good health. Sequenced: memory CD4+ T cells sorted from blood. Subset defined: CD45RA-negative fraction. The CDR3 bases are TGTGCCATCAGTACTCAGGGCTCAGGTACCTACGAGCAGTACTTC. Its protein product is CAISTQGSGTYEQYF.